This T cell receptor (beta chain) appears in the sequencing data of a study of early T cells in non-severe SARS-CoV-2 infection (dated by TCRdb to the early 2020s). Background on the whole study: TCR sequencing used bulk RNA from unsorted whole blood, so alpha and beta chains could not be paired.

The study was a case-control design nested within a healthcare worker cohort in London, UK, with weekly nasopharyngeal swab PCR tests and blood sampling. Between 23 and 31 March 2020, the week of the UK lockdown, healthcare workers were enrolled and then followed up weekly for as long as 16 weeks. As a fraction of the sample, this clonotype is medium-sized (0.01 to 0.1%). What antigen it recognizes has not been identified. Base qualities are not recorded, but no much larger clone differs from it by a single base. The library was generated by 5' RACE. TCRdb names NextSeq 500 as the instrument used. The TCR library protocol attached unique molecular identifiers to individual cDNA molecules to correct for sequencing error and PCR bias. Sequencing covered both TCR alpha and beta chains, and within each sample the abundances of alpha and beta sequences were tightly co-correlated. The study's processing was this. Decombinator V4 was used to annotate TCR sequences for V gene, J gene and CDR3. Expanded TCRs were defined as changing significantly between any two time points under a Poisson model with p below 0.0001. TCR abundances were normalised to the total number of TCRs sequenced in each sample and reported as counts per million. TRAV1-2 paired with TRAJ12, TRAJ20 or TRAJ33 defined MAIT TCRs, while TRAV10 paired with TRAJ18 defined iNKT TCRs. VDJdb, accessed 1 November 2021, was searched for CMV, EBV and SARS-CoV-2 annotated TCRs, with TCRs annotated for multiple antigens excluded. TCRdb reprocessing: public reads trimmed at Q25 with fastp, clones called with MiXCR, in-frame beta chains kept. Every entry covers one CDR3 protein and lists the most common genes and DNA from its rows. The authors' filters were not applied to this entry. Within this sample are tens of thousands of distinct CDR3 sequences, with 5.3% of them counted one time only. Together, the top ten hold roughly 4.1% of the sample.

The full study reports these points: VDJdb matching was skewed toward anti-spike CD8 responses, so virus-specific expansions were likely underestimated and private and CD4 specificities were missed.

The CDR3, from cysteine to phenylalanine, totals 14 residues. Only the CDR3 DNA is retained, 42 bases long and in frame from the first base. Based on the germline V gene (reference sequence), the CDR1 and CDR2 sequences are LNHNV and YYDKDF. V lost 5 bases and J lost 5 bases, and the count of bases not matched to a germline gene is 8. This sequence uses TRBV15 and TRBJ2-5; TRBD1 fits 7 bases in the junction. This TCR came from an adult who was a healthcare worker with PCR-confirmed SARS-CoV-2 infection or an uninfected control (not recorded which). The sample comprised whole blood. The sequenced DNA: TGTGCCACCAGCGTCCGACAGGGTACGGAGACCCAGTACTTC. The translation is CATSVRQGTETQYF.